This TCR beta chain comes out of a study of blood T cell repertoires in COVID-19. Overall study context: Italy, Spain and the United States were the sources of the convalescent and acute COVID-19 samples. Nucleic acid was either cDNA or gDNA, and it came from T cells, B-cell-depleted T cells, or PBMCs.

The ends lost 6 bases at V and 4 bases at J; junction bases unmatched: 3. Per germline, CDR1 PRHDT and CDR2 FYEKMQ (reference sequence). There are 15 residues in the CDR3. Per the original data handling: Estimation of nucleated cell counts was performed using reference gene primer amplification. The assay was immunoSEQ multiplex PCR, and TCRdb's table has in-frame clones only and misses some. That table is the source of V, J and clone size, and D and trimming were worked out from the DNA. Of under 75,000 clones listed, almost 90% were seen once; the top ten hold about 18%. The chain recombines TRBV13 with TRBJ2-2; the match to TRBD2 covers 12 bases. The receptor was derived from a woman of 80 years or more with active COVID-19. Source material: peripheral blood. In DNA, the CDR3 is TGTGCCAGCAGACCTAGCGGGGGGGCCACCGGGGAGCTGTTTTTT. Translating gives CASRPSGGATGELFF. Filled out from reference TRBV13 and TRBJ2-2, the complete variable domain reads AAGVIQSPRHLIKEKRETATLKCYPIPRHDTVYWYQQGPGQDPQFLISFYEKMQSDKGSIPDRFSAQQFSDYHSELNMSSLELGDSALYFCASRPSGGATGELFFGEGSRLTVL.